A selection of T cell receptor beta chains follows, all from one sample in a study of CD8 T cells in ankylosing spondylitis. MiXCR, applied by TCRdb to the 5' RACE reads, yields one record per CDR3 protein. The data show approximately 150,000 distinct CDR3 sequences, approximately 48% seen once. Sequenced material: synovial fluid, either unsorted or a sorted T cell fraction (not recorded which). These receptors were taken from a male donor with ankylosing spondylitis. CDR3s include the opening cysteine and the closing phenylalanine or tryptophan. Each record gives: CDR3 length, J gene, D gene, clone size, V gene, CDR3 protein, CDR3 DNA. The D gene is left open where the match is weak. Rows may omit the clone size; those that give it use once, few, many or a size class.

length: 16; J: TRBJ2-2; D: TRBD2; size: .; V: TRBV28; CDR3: CASSSLGLAETGELFF; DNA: TGTGCCAGCAGTTCCCTGGGACTAGCGGAGACCGGGGAGCTGTTTTTT
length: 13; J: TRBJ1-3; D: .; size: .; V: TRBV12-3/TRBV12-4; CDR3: CATRRAEGNTIYF; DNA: TGTGCCACCCGGCGGGCAGAGGGGAACACCATATATTTT
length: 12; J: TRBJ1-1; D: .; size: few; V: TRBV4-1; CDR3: CASSPPGDEAFF; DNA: TGCGCCAGCAGCCCCCCGGGGGATGAAGCTTTCTTT
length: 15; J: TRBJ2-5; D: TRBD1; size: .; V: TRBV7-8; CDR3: CASSPGQGLQEDQYF; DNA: TGTGCCAGCAGCCCCGGACAGGGGCTCCAAGAGGACCAGTACTTC
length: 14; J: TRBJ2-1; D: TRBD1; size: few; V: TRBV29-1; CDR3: CSVEGQGAGNEQFF; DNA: TGCAGCGTTGAAGGGCAGGGGGCTGGGAATGAGCAGTTCTTC
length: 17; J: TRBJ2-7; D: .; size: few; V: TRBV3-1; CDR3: CASSQEGYGRRDSEQYF; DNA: TGTGCCAGCAGCCAAGAGGGCTATGGCAGGAGGGACTCCGAGCAGTACTTC
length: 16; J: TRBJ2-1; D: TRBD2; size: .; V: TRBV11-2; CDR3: CASSPLAGQNYNEQFF; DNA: TGTGCCAGCAGCCCATTAGCGGGGCAGAATTACAATGAGCAGTTCTTC
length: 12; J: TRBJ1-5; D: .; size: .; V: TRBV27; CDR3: CASSAGDQPQHF; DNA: TGTGCCAGCAGTGCCGGGGATCAGCCCCAGCATTTT
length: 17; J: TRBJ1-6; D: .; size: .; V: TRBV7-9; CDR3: CASSLAERQRYNSPLHF; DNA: TGTGCCAGCAGCTTAGCGGAGAGGCAGCGTTATAATTCACCCCTCCACTTT
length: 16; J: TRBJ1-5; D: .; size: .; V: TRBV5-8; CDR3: CASSLVGGRFNQPQHF; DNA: TGTGCCAGCAGCTTGGTGGGGGGGCGATTCAATCAGCCCCAGCATTTT
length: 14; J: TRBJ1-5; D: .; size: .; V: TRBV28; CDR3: CASSSRGGNQPQHF; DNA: TGTGCCAGCAGTTCCCGAGGGGGCAATCAGCCCCAGCATTTT
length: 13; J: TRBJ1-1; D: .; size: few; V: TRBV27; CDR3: CASSLGQHTEAFF; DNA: TGTGCCAGCAGTTTAGGACAGCACACTGAAGCTTTCTTT
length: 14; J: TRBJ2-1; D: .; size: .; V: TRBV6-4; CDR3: CASSEGRGGNEQFF; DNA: TGTGCCAGCAGTGAGGGTAGAGGGGGAAATGAGCAGTTCTTC
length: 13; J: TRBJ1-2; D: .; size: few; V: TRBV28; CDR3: CASRRDGTYGYTF; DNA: TGTGCCAGCAGAAGAGACGGGACCTATGGCTACACCTTC
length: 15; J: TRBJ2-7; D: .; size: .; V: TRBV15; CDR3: CATSRVGTPYYEQYF; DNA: TGTGCCACCAGCAGAGTTGGGACTCCATACTACGAGCAGTACTTC
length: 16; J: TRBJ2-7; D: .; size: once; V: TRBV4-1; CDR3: CASSQGEVWGSYEQYF; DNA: TGCGCCAGCAGCCAAGGGGAGGTGTGGGGCTCCTACGAGCAGTACTTC
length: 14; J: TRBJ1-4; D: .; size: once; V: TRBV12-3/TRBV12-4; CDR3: CASSFGQPNEKLFF; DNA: TGTGCCAGCAGTTTTGGTCAGCCTAATGAAAAACTGTTTTTT
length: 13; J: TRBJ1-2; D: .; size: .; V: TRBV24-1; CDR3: CATSGRDSMAYTF; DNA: TGTGCCACCAGCGGCAGGGACTCTATGGCCTACACCTTC